The TCR beta chain described here comes from a study of long-term antiretroviral therapy in people with HIV (dated by TCRdb to between 2022 and 2023). For context, the study as a whole: The earliest samples were collected roughly a decade before the 2015 WHO recommendation for immediate ART, at a time when ART was usually postponed until CD4 counts fell. This retrospective serial study examined whether starting ART and sustained HIV suppression were associated with changes in the composition and diversity of the TRB repertoire in peripheral blood. A total of under 250 cryopreserved PBMC samples came from 25 to 35 adults with confirmed HIV infection and were collected serially over a mean of roughly six years (range 1-12). About 40% of the 30 participants with HIV were female. No cross-contamination during QIAcube processing was seen in test extractions of a monoclonal T-cell line run alongside around 34 polyclonal samples. The paper as a whole reports these results and caveats: A significant increase in TRB diversity was found to be associated with ART initiation, although TRB diversity was observed to remain significantly below that of transplant donor controls even after long-term ART. Inferences about post-ART repertoire changes are limited because no data were available on ART adherence, viral resistance or therapy changes. Owing to limited PBMC availability, only the TCR beta chain was sequenced, without alpha chain pairing. Unsorted PBMC were profiled instead of sorted CD4+ and CD8+ T cells because pre-ART samples had limited cell numbers. At every time point, the repertoire was dominated by expanded TRB clones first identified before ART initiation, although this dominance fluctuated and, in many PLHIV, declined after ART. HIV repertoires had narrower CDR3 length ranges than controls, and the network structure suggested an antigen-experienced repertoire that shifted only slightly toward naive after ART. The samples span the years 2004 to 2017, and the ART regimens used may be less effective than current regimens.

The CDR3 contains 14 residues, cysteine and phenylalanine counted. Of the read, only the CDR3 DNA is kept; its 42 bases are in frame from base 1. V and J are truncated by 4 bases and 6 bases respectively, leaving an intervening sequence of 13 bases. CDR1 and CDR2, looked up from the germline V gene (reference sequence), are SGHKS and YYEKEE. The immunoSEQ hsTCRB v3.0 assay was used at survey level resolution to sequence the TRB variable region. A depth of roughly 40,000-55,000 T-cell genomes per sample was targeted for TRB sequencing. An Illumina MiSeq with a v3 150-cycle kit was used to sequence the pooled TRB libraries. The study's own analysis went as follows. Repertoire analysis was run in R within a reproducible Nextflow workflow that covered QC, data transformation and analysis. LymphoSeq2, an R package for exploring AIRR-Seq data, was used to implement custom analyses. A few samples that produced fewer than 5000 total TRB sequences were removed, so 180 or so HIV repertoires were analyzed. Among the roughly 180 retained HIV repertoires, more than 55 were collected before ART initiation and some 130 after ART initiation. Repertoires were downsampled to 5000 TRB nucleotide sequences, and summary statistics were averaged over 100 downsampling iterations. Only TRB sequences with CDR3 regions of at least seven amino acids were retained for analysis. Diversity was measured with a Shannon entropy-derived clonality score and the Gini coefficient. In repertoire networks, the top 5000 CDR3 amino acid sequences were linked whenever an edit distance of one separated two sequences. For TRB CDR3 amino acid sequences, GLIPH2 was used to predict antigen specificity groups and MHC restriction. To flag known CMV, EBV, HIV or tissue antigen associations, CDR3 amino acid sequences were matched against VDJdb and McPAS-TCR. Pre-ART, post-ART and control groups were compared with Wilcoxon signed-rank tests and Holm-Bonferroni correction. Held by TCRdb, this immuneACCESS table contains in-frame sequences only and omits some clones. Under half of the omission traces to an unresolved V gene where checked; the cause of the rest is unknown. The V and J calls and clone size were taken over from that table, and D and trimming were inferred from the DNA. A total of tens of thousands of clones appear in this sample, around 80% of them only once. Roughly 8.8% of the sample goes to the ten largest clones.

Worth noting for this clone: Its antigen remains unidentified. No base quality values were provided; no much bigger clone lies one nucleotide off.

Inclusion was restricted to participants for whom at least one PBMC sample before ART initiation and at least two post-ART samples were available. Treatment was received in the United States of America by all participants with HIV. Cryopreserved samples of about 0.9-11 million PBMC were thawed and washed before DNA extraction. At the time of the earliest PBMC sample, participants with HIV were aged between roughly 20 and 54 years. PBMC samples from each participant spanned 1-4 timepoints before ART initiation and 2-8 timepoints after ART initiation, with a median of 7 samples. For every participant, serial HIV viral load, CD4+ T-cell count, ART history and demographic data were obtained. Using a Qiagen kit on a QIAcube, genomic DNA was extracted from unsorted PBMC, with samples processed in batches of 12.

The receptor was derived from a man aged 18 to 29 with HIV. This material consisted of unsorted PBMCs, taken 1.5 years before starting antiretroviral therapy. This receptor chain uses TRBV5-5 and TRBJ2-2, with no confident D gene call. The sequence in DNA is TGTGCCAGCAGCCCTACGTGGGGTGCCGGGGAGCTGTTTTTT. It is translated as CASSPTWGAGELFF.